Listed here are 11 T cell receptor beta chains from one sample, sequenced in a study of technical replicates of blood from several donors (dated by TCRdb to about 2017). The library was prepared using the immunoSEQ multiplex PCR assay. TCRdb's version of the immuneACCESS table is confined to in-frame rearrangements and falls short of the full clone set. An unresolved V gene accounts for under half of the shortfall where checked; the remainder is of unknown origin. Across this sample there are 70,000 to 95,000 clones, with 97% seen only once. The top ten constitute 0.29% of the sample. The sample taken for sequencing was T cells isolated from PBMCs. All receptors derive from a human donor in good health.

The V gene is TRBV7-9, the J gene TRBJ2-3, with a weak D call TRBD1 (5 bases). The CDR3 is made up of 16 amino acids. CDR1 and CDR2 from the germline V gene are SEHNR and FQNEAQ (reference sequence). The ends were cut back, 8 bases at V and 2 bases at J, with 20 bases in the middle. CDR3 DNA: TGTGCCAGCGGCCCCGCTGACAGACAATTCACAGATACGCAGTATTTT. Its protein is CASGPADRQFTDTQYF.

The V gene is TRBV28, the J gene TRBJ2-7; D gene ambiguous. From germline, CDR1 is MDHEN and CDR2 SYDVKM. The CDR3 covers 14 residues. With 6 bases removed from V and 1 base from J, the gap between germline ends came to 13 bases. This CDR3 reads CASSTIPESYEQYF. The CDR3 nucleotides read TGTGCCAGCAGCACCATCCCGGAGTCCTACGAGCAGTACTTC.

This chain uses TRBV6-6 with TRBJ1-5; maybe TRBD1 (5 bases). The CDR3 has 15 residues. Trimming stripped 2 bases from V and 3 bases from J, with 11 bases between. CDR1 and CDR2 from the germline V gene are MNHNY and SVGAGI (reference sequence). CDR3 protein: CASSYGGVNNQPQHF. The CDR3 DNA follows: TGTGCCAGCAGTTACGGAGGGGTTAACAATCAGCCCCAGCATTTT.

The chain joins TRBV6-4 to TRBJ2-1; a possible D gene is TRBD1 (5 bases). Trimming stripped 6 bases from V and 1 base from J, with 13 bases between. Germline lookup yields CDR1 MRHNA and CDR2 SNTAGT. The CDR3 is 15 amino acids. The CDR3 region has the DNA TGTGCCAGCAGCCTAGAGGCAGGGTCCTACAATGAGCAGTTCTTC. Its protein product is CASSLEAGSYNEQFF.

In its sample, this clone was seen once. J is TRBJ1-5 and V is TRBV28; the match to TRBD1 covers 8 bases. Germline values: CDR1 MDHEN, CDR2 SYDVKM. The CDR3 runs 15 residues. Losses at the gene ends were 6 bases for V and 3 bases for J; bases not matched to a gene: 7. Here the CDR3 reads CASSPQGAFNQPQHF. The CDR3 DNA reads TGTGCCAGCAGCCCGCAGGGGGCTTTCAATCAGCCCCAGCATTTT.

The chain is built from TRBV12-2 and TRBJ2-5; the D call TRBD2 from the table was never checked on the DNA. TRBV12-2 is a listed pseudogene. The CDR3 consists of 10 residues. The CDR3 spells CASRSETQYF. The CDR3 DNA reads as TGTGCAAGTCGGTCGGAGACCCAGTACTTC.

Only one count was recorded for this clone. This chain uses TRBV7-8 with TRBJ2-7; 10 bases match TRBD2. There are 16 residues in the CDR3. CDR1 and CDR2 from the germline V gene are SGHVS and FQNEAQ. V was pared by 5 bases and J by 5 bases, with 12 bases of the junction left unmatched. DNA of the CDR3: TGTGCCAGCAGCCCATTCCCCCTAGCGGGAGCAAACGAGCAGTACTTC. Translated, it gives CASSPFPLAGANEQYF.

The rearrangement links TRBV5-1 to TRBJ2-3; D unclear. Germline V CDR1 and CDR2: SGHRS, YFSETQ. The V gene lost 2 bases and the J gene lost 3 bases, with 10 bases spanning the gap. This CDR3 comprises 14 residues. The CDR3 DNA follows: TGCGCCAGCAGCTTCTATTCCGGGACAGATACGCAGTATTTT. It translates to CASSFYSGTDTQYF.

The V call is TRBV9, the J call TRBJ2-7; 9 positions match TRBD2. This CDR3 spans 16 amino acids. V was clipped by 0 bases and J by 1 base; unmatched bases: 5. The germline V gene has CDR1 SGDLS and CDR2 YYNGEE. The CDR3 DNA reads as TGTGCCAGCAGCGTAGAAGCTAGCGGGGTTTCCTACGAGCAGTACTTC. Protein sequence: CASSVEASGVSYEQYF.

The chain combines TRBV5-1 with TRBJ2-5; a weak D match, TRBD1 (6 bases). The CDR3 loop spans 14 amino acids. Germline V lookup: CDR1 SGHRS, CDR2 YFSETQ. The germline V and J ends were trimmed by 4 bases and 0 bases, with 10 bases remaining between them. The CDR3 bases are TGCGCCAGCAGCGTAGGGGGAGACCAAGAGACCCAGTACTTC. Translated: CASSVGGDQETQYF. Filled out from reference TRBV5-1 and TRBJ2-5, the complete variable domain reads KAGVTQTPRYLIKTRGQQVTLSCSPISGHRSVSWYQQTPGQGLQFLFEYFSETQRNKGNFPGRFSGRQFSNSRSEMNVSTLELGDSALYLCASSVGGDQETQYFGPGTRLLVL.

V gene TRBV27 combines with J gene TRBJ1-5, with TRBD1 matching 7 bases. The CDR3 runs 14 residues. The V segment lost 5 bases and the J segment 7 bases; nucleotides outside the gene matches: 8. Looked up from germline, CDR1 is MNHEY and CDR2 is SMNVEV (reference sequence). The DNA for the CDR3 is TGTGCCAGCAGTCGACAGGGTTTGGGACAGCCCCAGCATTTT. This translates into CASSRQGLGQPQHF.